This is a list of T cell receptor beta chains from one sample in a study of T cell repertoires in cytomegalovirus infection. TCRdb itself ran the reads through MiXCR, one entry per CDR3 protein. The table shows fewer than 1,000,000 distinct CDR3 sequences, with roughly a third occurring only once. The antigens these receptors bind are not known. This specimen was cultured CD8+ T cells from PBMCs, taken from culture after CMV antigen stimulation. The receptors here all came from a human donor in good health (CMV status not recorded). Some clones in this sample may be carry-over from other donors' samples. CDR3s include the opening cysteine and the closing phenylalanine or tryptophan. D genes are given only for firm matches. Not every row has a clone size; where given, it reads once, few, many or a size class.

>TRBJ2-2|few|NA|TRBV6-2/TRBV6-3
TGTGCCAGCAGTTCCCAAATTCCAGGGTCGGGCACCGGGGAGCTGTTTTTT
CASSSQIPGSGTGELFF
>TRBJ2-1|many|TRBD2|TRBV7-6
TGTGCCAGCACCTTCGGGGGGACCAATGAGCAGTTCTTC
CASTFGGTNEQFF
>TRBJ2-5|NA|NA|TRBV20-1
TGCAGTGCCCCTGCTGACCGGAGGGAGACCCAGTACTTC
CSAPADRRETQYF
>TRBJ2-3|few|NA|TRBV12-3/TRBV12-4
TGTGCCAGCAGTTTAGCCGGGAACCCACCGGCAGATACGCAGTATTTT
CASSLAGNPPADTQYF
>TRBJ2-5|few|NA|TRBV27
TGTGCCAGCATCCCGCGAGGGTCATCGGGGACCCAGTACTTC
CASIPRGSSGTQYF
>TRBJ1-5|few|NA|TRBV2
TGTGCCAGCAGTACAGCGTATAGCAATCAGCCCCAGCATTTT
CASSTAYSNQPQHF
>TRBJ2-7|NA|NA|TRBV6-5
TGTGCCAGCAGTTACAGGTACGAAGACACCTACGAGCAGTACTTC
CASSYRYEDTYEQYF
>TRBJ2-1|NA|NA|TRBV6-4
TGTGCCAGCAGTGACTCGAGGTCAGGGAGCAATGAGCAGTTCTTC
CASSDSRSGSNEQFF
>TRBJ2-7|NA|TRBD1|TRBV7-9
TGTGCCAGCAGCACCCGGACAGGCGCCTACGAGCAGTACTTC
CASSTRTGAYEQYF
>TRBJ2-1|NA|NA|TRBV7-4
TGTGCCAGCAGCTACCGACGGGATTCCTCCTACAATGAGCAGTTCTTC
CASSYRRDSSYNEQFF
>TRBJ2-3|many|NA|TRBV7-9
TGTGCCAGCAGCTCTAGATGGAGTTCCCCCACAGATACGCAGTATTTT
CASSSRWSSPTDTQYF